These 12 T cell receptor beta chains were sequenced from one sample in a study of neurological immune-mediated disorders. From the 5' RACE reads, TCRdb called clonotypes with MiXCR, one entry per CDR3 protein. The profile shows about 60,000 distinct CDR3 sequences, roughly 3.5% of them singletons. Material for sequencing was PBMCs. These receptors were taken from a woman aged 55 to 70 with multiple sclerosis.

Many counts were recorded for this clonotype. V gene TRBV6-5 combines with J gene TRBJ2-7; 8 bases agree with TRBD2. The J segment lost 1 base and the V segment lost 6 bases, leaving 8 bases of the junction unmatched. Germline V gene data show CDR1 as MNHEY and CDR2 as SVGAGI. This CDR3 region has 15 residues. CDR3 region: CASSSQAGGSYEQYF. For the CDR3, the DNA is TGTGCCAGCAGCTCTCAGGCGGGAGGTTCCTACGAGCAGTACTTC.

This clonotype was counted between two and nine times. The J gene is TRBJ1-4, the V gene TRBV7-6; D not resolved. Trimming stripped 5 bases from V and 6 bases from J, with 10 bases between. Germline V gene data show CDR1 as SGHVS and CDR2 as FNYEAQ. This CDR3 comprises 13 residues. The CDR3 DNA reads TGTGCCAGCAGCCCCCGTGGGGATGAAAAACTGTTTTTT. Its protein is CASSPRGDEKLFF.

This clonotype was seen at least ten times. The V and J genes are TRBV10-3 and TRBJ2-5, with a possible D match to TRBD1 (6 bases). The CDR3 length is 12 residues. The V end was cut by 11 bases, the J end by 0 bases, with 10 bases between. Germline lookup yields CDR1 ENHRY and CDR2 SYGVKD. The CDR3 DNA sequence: TGTGCCTCCAGACAGGACCAAGAGACCCAGTACTTC. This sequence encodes CASRQDQETQYF.

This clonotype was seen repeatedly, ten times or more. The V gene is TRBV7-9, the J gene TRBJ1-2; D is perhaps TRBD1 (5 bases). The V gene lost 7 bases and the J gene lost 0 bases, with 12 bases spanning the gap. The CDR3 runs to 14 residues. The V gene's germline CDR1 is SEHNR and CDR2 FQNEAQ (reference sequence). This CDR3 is CASTSLGANYGYTF. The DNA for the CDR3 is TGTGCCAGCACGTCTCTGGGGGCTAACTATGGCTACACCTTC.

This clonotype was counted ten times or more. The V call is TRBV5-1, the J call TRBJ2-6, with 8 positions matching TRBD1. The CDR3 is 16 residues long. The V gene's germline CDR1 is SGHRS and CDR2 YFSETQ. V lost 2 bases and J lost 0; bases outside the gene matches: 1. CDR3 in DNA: TGCGCCAGCAGCTTAACAGGGGGCTCTGGGGCCAACGTCCTGACTTTC. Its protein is CASSLTGGSGANVLTF.

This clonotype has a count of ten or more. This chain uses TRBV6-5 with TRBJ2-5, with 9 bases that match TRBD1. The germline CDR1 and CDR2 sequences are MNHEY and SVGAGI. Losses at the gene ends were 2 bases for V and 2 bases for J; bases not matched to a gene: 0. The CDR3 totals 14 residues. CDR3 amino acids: CASSYGTGQETQYF. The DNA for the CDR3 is TGTGCCAGCAGTTACGGGACAGGGCAAGAGACCCAGTACTTC.

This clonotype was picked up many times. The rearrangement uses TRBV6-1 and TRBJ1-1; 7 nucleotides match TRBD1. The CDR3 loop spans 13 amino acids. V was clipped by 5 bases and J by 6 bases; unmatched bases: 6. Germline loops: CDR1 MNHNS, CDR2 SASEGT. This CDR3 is CASSKTGYPEAFF. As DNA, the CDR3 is TGTGCCAGCAGTAAGACAGGGTACCCTGAAGCTTTCTTT.

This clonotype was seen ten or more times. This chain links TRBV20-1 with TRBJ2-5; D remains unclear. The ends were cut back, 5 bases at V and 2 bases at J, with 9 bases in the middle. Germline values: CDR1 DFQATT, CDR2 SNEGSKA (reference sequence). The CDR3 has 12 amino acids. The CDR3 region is CSAPLGQETQYF. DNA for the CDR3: TGCAGTGCTCCGCTGGGACAAGAGACCCAGTACTTC.

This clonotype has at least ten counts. The chain's CDR3 is CASRRGTGDGYTF. CDR3 DNA: TGTGCCAGCAGGAGAGGGACAGGGGACGGCTACACCTTC. The chain combines TRBV12-3 or TRBV12-4 with TRBJ1-2; 10 nucleotides line up with TRBD1. This CDR3 is 13 amino acids long. J was trimmed by 8 bases and V by 6 bases; bases with no gene match: 6.

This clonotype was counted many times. The chain's CDR3 is CASSSSWDSQYGYTF. In nucleotides, the CDR3 is TGTGCCAGCAGCTCTAGTTGGGACAGCCAATATGGCTACACCTTC. V gene TRBV6-4 combines with J gene TRBJ1-2; 7 bases are a match to TRBD1. With V trimmed by 6 bases and J by 5 bases, 12 bases remained unmatched. The CDR3 has 15 amino acids. Germline V gene lookup returns CDR1 MRHNA and CDR2 SNTAGT.

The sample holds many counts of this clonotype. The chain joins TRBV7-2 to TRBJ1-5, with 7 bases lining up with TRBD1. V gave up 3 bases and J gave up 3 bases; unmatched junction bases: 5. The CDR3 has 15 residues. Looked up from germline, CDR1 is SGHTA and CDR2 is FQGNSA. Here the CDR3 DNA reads TGTGCCAGCAGCTTTTCGGGACAGAACAATCAGCCCCAGCATTTT. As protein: CASSFSGQNNQPQHF.

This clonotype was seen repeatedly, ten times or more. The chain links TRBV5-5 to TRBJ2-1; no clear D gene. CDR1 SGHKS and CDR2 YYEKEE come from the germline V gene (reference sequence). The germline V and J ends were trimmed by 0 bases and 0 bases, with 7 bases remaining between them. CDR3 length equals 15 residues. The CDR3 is CASSLGGDSYNEQFF. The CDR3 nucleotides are TGTGCCAGCAGCTTGGGTGGGGACTCCTACAATGAGCAGTTCTTC.